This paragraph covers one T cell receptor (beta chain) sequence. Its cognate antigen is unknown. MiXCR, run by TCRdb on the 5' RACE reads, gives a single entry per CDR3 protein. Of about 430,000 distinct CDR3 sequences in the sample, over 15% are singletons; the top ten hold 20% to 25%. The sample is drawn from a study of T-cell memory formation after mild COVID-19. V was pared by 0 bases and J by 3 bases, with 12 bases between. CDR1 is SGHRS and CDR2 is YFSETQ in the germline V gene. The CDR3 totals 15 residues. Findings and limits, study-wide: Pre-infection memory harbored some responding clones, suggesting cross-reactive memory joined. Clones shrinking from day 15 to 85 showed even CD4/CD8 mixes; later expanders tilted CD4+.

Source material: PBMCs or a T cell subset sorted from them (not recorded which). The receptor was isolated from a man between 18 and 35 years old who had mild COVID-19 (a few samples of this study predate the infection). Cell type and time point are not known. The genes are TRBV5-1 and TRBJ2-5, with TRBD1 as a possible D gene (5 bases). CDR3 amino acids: CASSLVPGKEETQYF. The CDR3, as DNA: TGCGCCAGCAGCTTGGTACCAGGGAAGGAAGAGACCCAGTACTTC.